This T cell receptor beta chain was identified during a study of T-cell reconstitution after alpha-beta-depleted transplantation in children (dated by TCRdb to about 2016). Looking at the study overall: Using TCR repertoire profiling, the study followed T-cell immune reconstitution in a quantitative way in children after TCRalphabeta/CD19-depleted allogeneic hematopoietic cell transplantation.

The protocol used for the library was PCR. Reads for this sample came from an Illumina HiSeq 2500. TCR libraries were prepared with molecular barcoding, using unique molecular identifiers to normalize TCRbeta repertoire quantification. The public reads were reanalyzed by TCRdb: fastp trimming at Q25, MiXCR alignment, in-frame beta chains only. Rows with one shared CDR3 protein collapse into an entry with the most common genes and DNA. This sample gives approximately 520,000 distinct CDR3 sequences in total; 32% of them show up just once. The ten largest clonotypes hold 2% to 3% of the sample. This clonotype was seen ten or more times. Its antigen target is currently unknown. Base qualities are not provided; no much larger clone lies one nucleotide away. CDR1 LNHDA and CDR2 SQIVND are derived from the germline V gene (reference sequence). After removal of 7 bases from V and 4 bases from J, the junction retains 6 bases not matched to a gene. Reading from cysteine to phenylalanine, the CDR3 counts 14 amino acids. Left in the record is the CDR3 DNA by itself, 42 bases read in frame from the first base.

The sequence came from a human donor who donated a stem cell graft to a child with aplastic anemia. This specimen consisted of PBMCs from the stem cell graft donor, obtained from the stem cell graft. In this chain, TRBV19 is recombined with TRBJ2-2, with 7 bases matching TRBD1. In nucleotide form, the sequence is TGTGCCAGTAACAGACAGGGTGGCACCGGGGAGCTGTTTTTT. It codes for CASNRQGGTGELFF. Here the CDR3 is joined to the reference TRBV19 and TRBJ2-2 genes, and the full variable domain is: DGGITQSPKYLFRKEGQNVTLSCEQNLNHDAMYWYRQDPGQGLRLIYYSQIVNDFQKGDIAEGYSVSREKKESFPLTVTSAQKNPTAFYLCASNRQGGTGELFFGEGSRLTVL.